These T cell receptor beta chains were read from a single sample in a study of CD8 T cells in ankylosing spondylitis. TCRdb reanalysed the 5' RACE reads using MiXCR and keeps one entry per CDR3 protein. The repertoire holds 250,000 to 300,000 distinct CDR3 sequences, with approximately 20% as singletons. Sequencing input: blood, either unsorted or a sorted T cell fraction (not recorded which). The receptor set was obtained from a male donor with ankylosing spondylitis or in good health (not recorded which). Each CDR3 is given with its conserved first and last residue. The D gene is left open where the match is weak. Clone size appears in some rows only: once, few, many, or a class for an expanded clone.

cdr3_aa: CASSKEADSSYNSPLHF
cdr3_nt: TGCGCCAGCAGCAAGGAGGCAGACAGCTCCTATAATTCACCCCTCCACTTT
j_call: TRBJ1-6
d_call: NA
v_call: TRBV5-1
clone_size: NA

cdr3_aa: CASSVGSRDRNNEQFF
cdr3_nt: TGTGCCAGCAGCGTAGGGTCCCGGGACAGGAACAATGAGCAGTTCTTC
j_call: TRBJ2-1
d_call: TRBD1
v_call: TRBV9
clone_size: NA

cdr3_aa: CSASPGTGVEKLFF
cdr3_nt: TGCAGTGCTAGCCCCGGGACAGGGGTAGAAAAACTGTTTTTT
j_call: TRBJ1-4
d_call: TRBD1
v_call: TRBV20-1
clone_size: few

cdr3_aa: CASSDPRAGGTDTQYF
cdr3_nt: TGTGCCAGCAGTGACCCACGGGCCGGCGGGACAGATACGCAGTATTTT
j_call: TRBJ2-3
d_call: NA
v_call: TRBV6-4
clone_size: NA

cdr3_aa: CANGGGTETFF
cdr3_nt: TGTGCCAACGGGGGGGGAACTGAAACTTTCTTT
j_call: TRBJ1-1
d_call: NA
v_call: TRBV10-3
clone_size: once

cdr3_aa: CASSPQTGVGSPLHF
cdr3_nt: TGTGCCAGCAGCCCCCAAACAGGGGTCGGTTCACCCCTCCACTTT
j_call: TRBJ1-6
d_call: TRBD1
v_call: TRBV12-3/TRBV12-4
clone_size: NA

cdr3_aa: CSASALASVRTDTQYF
cdr3_nt: TGCAGTGCTAGTGCCCTGGCTAGCGTGCGAACAGATACGCAGTATTTT
j_call: TRBJ2-3
d_call: NA
v_call: TRBV20-1
clone_size: NA

cdr3_aa: CASSWAGGNTGELFF
cdr3_nt: TGTGCCAGCAGTTGGGCCGGTGGGAACACCGGGGAGCTGTTTTTT
j_call: TRBJ2-2
d_call: NA
v_call: TRBV12-3/TRBV12-4
clone_size: many

cdr3_aa: CASGREETQYF
cdr3_nt: TGTGCCAGCGGGCGGGAAGAGACCCAGTACTTC
j_call: TRBJ2-5
d_call: NA
v_call: TRBV12-3/TRBV12-4
clone_size: NA

cdr3_aa: CASSLSALGVVLDTQYF
cdr3_nt: TGTGCCAGCAGCTTGTCCGCATTGGGGGTAGTACTGGATACGCAGTATTTT
j_call: TRBJ2-3
d_call: NA
v_call: TRBV5-5
clone_size: few

cdr3_aa: CASSPSVETQYF
cdr3_nt: TGTGCCAGCAGTCCTAGCGTGGAGACCCAGTACTTC
j_call: TRBJ2-5
d_call: NA
v_call: TRBV28
clone_size: few

cdr3_aa: CASRLPGQGSQYGYTF
cdr3_nt: TGTGCCAGCAGGCTACCTGGACAGGGGAGTCAGTATGGCTACACCTTC
j_call: TRBJ1-2
d_call: TRBD1
v_call: TRBV12-3/TRBV12-4
clone_size: few

cdr3_aa: CASSHGTGGFDTQYF
cdr3_nt: TGTGCCAGCAGCCACGGGACAGGGGGTTTTGATACGCAGTATTTT
j_call: TRBJ2-3
d_call: TRBD1
v_call: TRBV27
clone_size: NA

cdr3_aa: CAWVGGYGRNEQFF
cdr3_nt: TGTGCCTGGGTGGGAGGGTATGGTCGCAATGAGCAGTTCTTC
j_call: TRBJ2-1
d_call: TRBD2
v_call: TRBV30
clone_size: NA

cdr3_aa: CASSPQSNTEAFF
cdr3_nt: TGTGCCAGCTCACCACAGTCGAACACTGAAGCTTTCTTT
j_call: TRBJ1-1
d_call: NA
v_call: TRBV18
clone_size: few

cdr3_aa: CASSYGTAVDTQYF
cdr3_nt: TGTGCCAGCAGTTACGGGACCGCGGTGGATACGCAGTATTTT
j_call: TRBJ2-3
d_call: NA
v_call: TRBV6-5
clone_size: few

cdr3_aa: CSAANKGSGVEKLFF
cdr3_nt: TGCAGTGCTGCCAACAAGGGGTCAGGAGTTGAAAAACTGTTTTTT
j_call: TRBJ1-4
d_call: NA
v_call: TRBV20-1
clone_size: few

cdr3_aa: CASRGGGAAFF
cdr3_nt: TGTGCCAGCAGGGGCGGGGGGGCTGCTTTCTTT
j_call: TRBJ1-1
d_call: NA
v_call: TRBV27
clone_size: few

cdr3_aa: CSVDRTHYGYTF
cdr3_nt: TGCAGCGTCGACAGGACGCACTATGGCTACACCTTC
j_call: TRBJ1-2
d_call: NA
v_call: TRBV29-1
clone_size: few

cdr3_aa: CASSFDVRGDYGYTF
cdr3_nt: TGTGCCAGCAGCTTCGATGTACGGGGAGACTATGGCTACACCTTC
j_call: TRBJ1-2
d_call: NA
v_call: TRBV5-6
clone_size: NA

cdr3_aa: CSARDTGLGPYNEQFF
cdr3_nt: TGCAGTGCTAGAGATACGGGCTTGGGCCCCTACAATGAGCAGTTCTTC
j_call: TRBJ2-1
d_call: NA
v_call: TRBV20-1
clone_size: NA

cdr3_aa: CASSLPSGQETQYF
cdr3_nt: TGTGCCAGCAGTTTACCTAGCGGCCAAGAGACCCAGTACTTC
j_call: TRBJ2-5
d_call: TRBD2
v_call: TRBV28
clone_size: NA

cdr3_aa: CSVPRRRGAITDTQYF
cdr3_nt: TGCAGCGTCCCAAGACGGAGGGGGGCGATCACAGATACGCAGTATTTT
j_call: TRBJ2-3
d_call: NA
v_call: TRBV29-1
clone_size: many

cdr3_aa: CASSPQPGQQETQYF
cdr3_nt: TGTGCCAGCAGTCCCCAACCGGGACAGCAAGAGACCCAGTACTTC
j_call: TRBJ2-5
d_call: TRBD1
v_call: TRBV12-3/TRBV12-4
clone_size: NA

cdr3_aa: CASSFTGVISNQPQHF
cdr3_nt: TGTGCCAGCAGTTTTACAGGGGTCATTAGCAATCAGCCCCAGCATTTT
j_call: TRBJ1-5
d_call: TRBD1
v_call: TRBV27
clone_size: few

cdr3_aa: CASSTPWGVGQETQYF
cdr3_nt: TGTGCCAGCAGTACGCCTTGGGGAGTTGGGCAAGAGACCCAGTACTTC
j_call: TRBJ2-5
d_call: NA
v_call: TRBV25-1
clone_size: many

cdr3_aa: CASSFRSTGELFF
cdr3_nt: TGTGCCAGCAGTTTTAGGAGTACCGGGGAGCTGTTTTTT
j_call: TRBJ2-2
d_call: NA
v_call: TRBV12-3/TRBV12-4
clone_size: many

cdr3_aa: CASSAPSGGQGAGEQFF
cdr3_nt: TGTGCCAGCAGTGCCCCCTCCGGGGGACAGGGAGCGGGTGAGCAGTTCTTC
j_call: TRBJ2-1
d_call: TRBD1
v_call: TRBV27
clone_size: few

cdr3_aa: CASSSLGGGASGNTIYF
cdr3_nt: TGTGCCAGCAGTTCCCTCGGAGGGGGCGCTTCTGGAAACACCATATATTTT
j_call: TRBJ1-3
d_call: TRBD1
v_call: TRBV12-3/TRBV12-4
clone_size: few

cdr3_aa: CASSLVLGDVERFF
cdr3_nt: TGTGCTAGCAGCTTAGTACTCGGGGACGTTGAGCGGTTCTTC
j_call: TRBJ2-1
d_call: NA
v_call: TRBV7-7
clone_size: NA

cdr3_aa: CSARLPGLSSMEQFF
cdr3_nt: TGCAGTGCTAGACTCCCCGGACTTTCGTCCATGGAGCAGTTCTTC
j_call: TRBJ2-1
d_call: NA
v_call: TRBV20-1
clone_size: few

cdr3_aa: CASRPTGESYNEQFF
cdr3_nt: TGTGCCAGCAGGCCCACAGGGGAAAGTTACAATGAGCAGTTCTTC
j_call: TRBJ2-1
d_call: TRBD1
v_call: TRBV7-9
clone_size: few

cdr3_aa: CSAGDGGVETQYF
cdr3_nt: TGCAGTGCTGGCGACGGCGGGGTGGAGACCCAGTACTTC
j_call: TRBJ2-5
d_call: NA
v_call: TRBV20-1
clone_size: NA

cdr3_aa: CASSLAGGEVQPQHF
cdr3_nt: TGCGCCAGCAGCTTGGCTGGGGGGGAAGTCCAGCCCCAGCATTTT
j_call: TRBJ1-5
d_call: NA
v_call: TRBV5-1
clone_size: NA

cdr3_aa: CASSLVTSGGLQETQYF
cdr3_nt: TGCGCCAGCAGCTTGGTTACTAGCGGGGGGCTTCAAGAGACCCAGTACTTC
j_call: TRBJ2-5
d_call: TRBD2
v_call: TRBV5-1
clone_size: few

cdr3_aa: CASRMTGTQPQHF
cdr3_nt: TGTGCCAGCAGAATGACAGGGACTCAGCCCCAGCATTTT
j_call: TRBJ1-5
d_call: TRBD1
v_call: TRBV6-1
clone_size: NA

cdr3_aa: CASNLGSWNSPLHF
cdr3_nt: TGTGCCAGCAACTTGGGGTCCTGGAATTCACCCCTCCACTTT
j_call: TRBJ1-6
d_call: NA
v_call: TRBV9
clone_size: few

cdr3_aa: CASSQELEGAEAFF
cdr3_nt: TGCGCCAGCAGCCAAGAACTGGAGGGGGCTGAAGCTTTCTTT
j_call: TRBJ1-1
d_call: NA
v_call: TRBV4-1
clone_size: NA

cdr3_aa: CASTDSPQNTEAFF
cdr3_nt: TGTGCCAGCACCGACTCGCCACAGAACACTGAAGCTTTCTTT
j_call: TRBJ1-1
d_call: NA
v_call: TRBV5-5
clone_size: NA

cdr3_aa: CASSGAVATSSYNEQFF
cdr3_nt: TGTGCCAGCAGTGGAGCGGTTGCAACCAGCTCCTACAATGAGCAGTTCTTC
j_call: TRBJ2-1
d_call: NA
v_call: TRBV27
clone_size: many

cdr3_aa: CSAIPAPYGYTF
cdr3_nt: TGCAGTGCTATTCCAGCCCCGTATGGCTACACCTTC
j_call: TRBJ1-2
d_call: NA
v_call: TRBV20-1
clone_size: NA

cdr3_aa: CATSDRRTAKETQYF
cdr3_nt: TGTGCCACCAGTGACCGGAGGACAGCGAAAGAGACCCAGTACTTC
j_call: TRBJ2-5
d_call: NA
v_call: TRBV24-1
clone_size: NA